The rows below give T cell receptor beta chains drawn from one sample of a study of control samples from healthy donors and cancer patients. Produced via immunoSEQ multiplex PCR; TCRdb's table is partial and in-frame only. The sample lists under 70,000 clones, nearly 90% occurring once. The sequenced sample consisted of blood. These receptors all come from a man over 45 in good health. Each CDR3 is given with its conserved first and last residue.

j_call	v_call	cdr3_aa
TRBJ1-4	TRBV28	CASRKGDREREKLFF
TRBJ2-6	TRBV27	CASSLVTLAAGANVLTF
TRBJ1-5	TRBV6-1	CASSGREFLSNQPQHF
TRBJ2-2	TRBV24-1	CATSDDRDTGELFF
TRBJ2-7	TRBV6-1	CASSEGTSSSYEQYF
TRBJ1-6	TRBV19	CASGSPGQGELYNSPLHF
TRBJ2-1	TRBV10-3	CAIIDVNYNEQFF
TRBJ1-6	TRBV14	CASSQELDNSPLHF
TRBJ2-3	TRBV19	CASSISGTTGTDTQYF
TRBJ1-4	TRBV9	CASSGTGAAEKLFF
TRBJ1-2	TRBV7-3	CASSFSHTGDGYTF
TRBJ2-7	TRBV7-3	CASSPGGTYEQYF
TRBJ2-7	TRBV11-2	CASSREHSYEQYF
TRBJ1-4	TRBV6-5	CASRGRWNEKLFF
TRBJ2-1	TRBV11-1	CASSPGQGESNEQFF
TRBJ2-7	TRBV27	CASSLTGLNEQYF
TRBJ1-6	TRBV20-1	CSAPGNPLHF
TRBJ2-3	TRBV10-1	CASSEGQGSSDTQYF
TRBJ2-2	TRBV6-1	CASSGTSGRANTGELFF
TRBJ1-5	TRBV6-5	CASSYSKEQPQHF
TRBJ2-7	TRBV14	CASSHDRGLAGEQYF
TRBJ1-1	TRBV19	CASSISRTGNTEAFF
TRBJ2-7	TRBV30	CAWFGWASYEQYF
TRBJ2-2	TRBV5-6	CASSFWRERGELFF
TRBJ1-5	TRBV28	CAVQGADQPQHF
TRBJ2-6	TRBV2	CAIPGRAGANVLTF
TRBJ1-1	TRBV5-1	CASSRTGIDTEAFF
TRBJ1-6	TRBV19	CATAGQGGAPLHF
TRBJ1-5	TRBV24-1	CATSERGLGNQPQHF
TRBJ2-1	TRBV5-4	CASSQQGARGIEQFF
TRBJ2-7	TRBV6-5	CASSYSVTSGYEQYF
TRBJ2-6	TRBV27	CASSALGQSSGANVLTF
TRBJ2-3	TRBV13	CASSLLAEITDTQYF
TRBJ1-2	TRBV28	CASNRADGYTF
TRBJ2-3	TRBV6-1	CASSEFSGRRTDTQYF
TRBJ2-7	TRBV6-2/TRBV6-3	CASSYVPGEQYF
TRBJ1-2	TRBV6-5	CASSYGQGWNGYTF
TRBJ2-1	TRBV7-3	CASSKQGDEQFF
TRBJ1-1	TRBV6-5	CASILQGGTEAFF
TRBJ2-2	TRBV15	CATSRAGQGSTGELFF
TRBJ1-2	TRBV28	CASSSSRGEVYGYTF
TRBJ1-5	TRBV7-8	CASSLGAPDQPQHF
TRBJ2-1	TRBV6-6	CASSYSLAGAGGEQFF
TRBJ1-1	TRBV27	CASSLSALFTEAFF
TRBJ2-2	TRBV7-3	CASSPGTANTGELFF
TRBJ2-5	TRBV7-9	CASSLDRDLETQYF
TRBJ1-4	TRBV7-2	CASSLVDRDEKLFF
TRBJ2-1	TRBV28	CASSHLRSTQSSYNEQFF
TRBJ2-2	TRBV11-2	CASSADGSFGPGELFF
TRBJ2-3	TRBV7-2	CASSLGGAGVRKQYF
TRBJ2-2	TRBV4-3	CASSQDRGGAGTGELFF
TRBJ1-3	TRBV3-1/TRBV3-2	CASSQAARVSGNTIYF